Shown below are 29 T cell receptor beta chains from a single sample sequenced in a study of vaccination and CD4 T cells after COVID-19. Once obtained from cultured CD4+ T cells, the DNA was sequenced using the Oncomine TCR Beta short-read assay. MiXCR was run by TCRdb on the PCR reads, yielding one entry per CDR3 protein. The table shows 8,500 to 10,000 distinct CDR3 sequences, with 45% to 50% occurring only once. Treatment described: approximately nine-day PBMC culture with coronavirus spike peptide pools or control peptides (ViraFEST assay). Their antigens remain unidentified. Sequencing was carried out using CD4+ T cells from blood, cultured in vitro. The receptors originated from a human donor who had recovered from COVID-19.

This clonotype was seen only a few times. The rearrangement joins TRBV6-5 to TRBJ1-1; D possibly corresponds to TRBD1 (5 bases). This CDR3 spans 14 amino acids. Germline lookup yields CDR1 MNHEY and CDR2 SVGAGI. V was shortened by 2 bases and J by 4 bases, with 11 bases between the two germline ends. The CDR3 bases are TGTGCCAGCAGTTACCTTCAGGGTCCCACTGAAGCTTTCTTT. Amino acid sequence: CASSYLQGPTEAFF.

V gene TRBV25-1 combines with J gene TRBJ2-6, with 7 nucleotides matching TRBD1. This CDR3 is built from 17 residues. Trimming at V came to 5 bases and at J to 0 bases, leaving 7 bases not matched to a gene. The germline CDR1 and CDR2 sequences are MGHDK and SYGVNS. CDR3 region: CASSTRDSISGANVLTF. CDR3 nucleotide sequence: TGTGCCAGCAGTACCCGGGACAGCATCTCTGGGGCCAACGTCCTGACTTTC. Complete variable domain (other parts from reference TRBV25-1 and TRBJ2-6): EADIYQTPRYLVIGTGKKITLECSQTMGHDKMYWYQQDPGMELHLIHYSYGVNSTEKGDLSSESTVSRIRTEHFPLTLESARPSHTSQYLCASSTRDSISGANVLTFGAGSRLTVL.

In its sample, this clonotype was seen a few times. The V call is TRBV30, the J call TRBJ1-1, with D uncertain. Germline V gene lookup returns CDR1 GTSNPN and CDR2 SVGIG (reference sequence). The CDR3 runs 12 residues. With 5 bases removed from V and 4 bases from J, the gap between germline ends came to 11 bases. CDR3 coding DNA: TGTGCCTGGGATAGGGTGGGCACTGAAGCTTTCTTT. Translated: CAWDRVGTEAFF.

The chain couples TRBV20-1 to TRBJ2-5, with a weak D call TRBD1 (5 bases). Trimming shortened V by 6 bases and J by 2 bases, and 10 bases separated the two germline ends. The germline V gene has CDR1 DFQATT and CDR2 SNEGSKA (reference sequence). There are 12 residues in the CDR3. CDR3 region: CSANRIQETQYF. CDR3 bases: TGCAGTGCCAACAGGATACAAGAGACCCAGTACTTC.

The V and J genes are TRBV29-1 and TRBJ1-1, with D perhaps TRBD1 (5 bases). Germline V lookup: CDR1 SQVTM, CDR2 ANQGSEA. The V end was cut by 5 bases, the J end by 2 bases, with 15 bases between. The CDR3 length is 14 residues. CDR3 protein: CSVPGVPINTEAFF. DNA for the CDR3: TGCAGCGTTCCGGGGGTACCAATTAACACTGAAGCTTTCTTT.

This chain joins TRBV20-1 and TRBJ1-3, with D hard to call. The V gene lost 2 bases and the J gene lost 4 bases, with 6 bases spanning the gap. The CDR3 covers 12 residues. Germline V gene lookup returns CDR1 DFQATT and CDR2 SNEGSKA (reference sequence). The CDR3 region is CSARIPGNTIYF. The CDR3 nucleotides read TGCAGTGCTAGAATTCCCGGAAACACCATATATTTT.

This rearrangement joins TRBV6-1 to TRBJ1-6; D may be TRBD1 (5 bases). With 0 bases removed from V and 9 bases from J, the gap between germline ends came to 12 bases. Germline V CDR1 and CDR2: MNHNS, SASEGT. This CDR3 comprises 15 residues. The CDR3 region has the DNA TGTGCCAGCAGTGAAGCCGGGACCGAAATTTCACCCCTCCACTTT. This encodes CASSEAGTEISPLHF.

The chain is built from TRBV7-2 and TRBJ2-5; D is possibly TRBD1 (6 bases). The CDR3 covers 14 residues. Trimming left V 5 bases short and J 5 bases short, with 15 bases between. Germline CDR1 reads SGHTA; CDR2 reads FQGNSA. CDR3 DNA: TGTGCCAGCAGCCTACAGGGTAGTAGCGAGACCCAGTACTTC. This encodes CASSLQGSSETQYF. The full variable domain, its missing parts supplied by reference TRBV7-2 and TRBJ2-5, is GAGVSQSPSNKVTEKGKDVELRCDPISGHTALYWYRQSLGQGLEFLIYFQGNSAPDKSGLPSDRFSAERTGGSVSTLTIQRTQQEDSAVYLCASSLQGSSETQYFGPGTRLLVL.

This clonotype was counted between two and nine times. The CDR3 loop is CASSLGIEAFF. The CDR3 DNA reads as TGTGCCAGCAGCTTGGGTATTGAAGCTTTCTTT. V gene TRBV5-6 combines with J gene TRBJ1-1; D remains unclear. This CDR3 has 11 amino acids. Per germline, CDR1 SGHDT and CDR2 YYEEEE. The V end lost 0 bases, the J end lost 7 bases, and 4 bases lay between the germline ends.

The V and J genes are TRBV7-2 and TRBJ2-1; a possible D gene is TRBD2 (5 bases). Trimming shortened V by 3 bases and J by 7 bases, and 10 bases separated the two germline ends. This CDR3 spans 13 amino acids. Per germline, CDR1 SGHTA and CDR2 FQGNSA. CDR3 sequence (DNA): TGTGCCAGCAGCTTGGCTGGCGGGAATGAGCAGTTCTTC. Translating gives CASSLAGGNEQFF. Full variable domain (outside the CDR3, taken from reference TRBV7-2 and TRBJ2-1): GAGVSQSPSNKVTEKGKDVELRCDPISGHTALYWYRQSLGQGLEFLIYFQGNSAPDKSGLPSDRFSAERTGGSVSTLTIQRTQQEDSAVYLCASSLAGGNEQFFGPGTRLTVL.

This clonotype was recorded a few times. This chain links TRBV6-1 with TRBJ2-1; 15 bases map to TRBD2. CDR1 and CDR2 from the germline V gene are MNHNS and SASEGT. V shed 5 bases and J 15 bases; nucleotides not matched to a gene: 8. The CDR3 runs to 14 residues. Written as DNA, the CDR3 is TGTGCCAGCAGTCAGGGACTAGCGGGGGGTTCCACGTTCTTC. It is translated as CASSQGLAGGSTFF.

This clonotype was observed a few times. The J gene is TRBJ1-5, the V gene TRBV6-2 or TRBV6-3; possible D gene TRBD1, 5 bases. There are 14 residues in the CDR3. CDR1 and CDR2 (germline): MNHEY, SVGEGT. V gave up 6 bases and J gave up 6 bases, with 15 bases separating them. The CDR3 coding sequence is TGTGCCAGCAGGGGGGGTCGGGGAAGTCAGCCCCAGCATTTT. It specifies CASRGGRGSQPQHF.

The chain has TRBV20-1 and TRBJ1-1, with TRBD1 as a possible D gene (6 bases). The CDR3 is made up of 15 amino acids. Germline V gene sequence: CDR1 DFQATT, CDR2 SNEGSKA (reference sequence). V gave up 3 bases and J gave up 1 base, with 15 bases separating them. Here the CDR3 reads CSARDAAQGNTEAFF. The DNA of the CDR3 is TGCAGTGCTAGGGATGCTGCACAGGGGAACACTGAAGCTTTCTTT.

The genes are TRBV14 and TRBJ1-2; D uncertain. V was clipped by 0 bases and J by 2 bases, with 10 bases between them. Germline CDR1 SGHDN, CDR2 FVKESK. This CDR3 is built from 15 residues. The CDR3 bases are TGTGCCAGCAGCCAAGAGTCCAGGCCAAACTATGGCTACACCTTC. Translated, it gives CASSQESRPNYGYTF. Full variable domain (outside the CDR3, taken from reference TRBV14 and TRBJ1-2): EAGVTQFPSHSVIEKGQTVTLRCDPISGHDNLYWYRRVMGKEIKFLLHFVKESKQDESGMPNNRFLAERTGGTYSTLKVQPAELEDSGVYFCASSQESRPNYGYTFGSGTRLTVV.

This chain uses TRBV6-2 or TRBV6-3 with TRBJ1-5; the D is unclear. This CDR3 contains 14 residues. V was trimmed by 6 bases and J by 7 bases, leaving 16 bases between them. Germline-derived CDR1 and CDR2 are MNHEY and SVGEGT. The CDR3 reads CASSKRTERQPQHF. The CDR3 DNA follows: TGTGCCAGCAGCAAACGGACTGAGAGGCAGCCCCAGCATTTT.

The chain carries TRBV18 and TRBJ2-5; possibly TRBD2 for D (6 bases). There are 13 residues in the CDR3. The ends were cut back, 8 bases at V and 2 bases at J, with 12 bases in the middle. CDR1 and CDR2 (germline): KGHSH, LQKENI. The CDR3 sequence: CASNGGIQETQYF. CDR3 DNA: TGTGCCAGCAACGGGGGTATTCAAGAGACCCAGTACTTC. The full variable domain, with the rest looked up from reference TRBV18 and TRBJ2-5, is NAGVMQNPRHLVRRRGQEARLRCSPMKGHSHVYWYRQLPEEGLKFMVYLQKENIIDESGMPKERFSAEFPKEGPSILRIQQVVRGDSAAYFCASNGGIQETQYFGPGTRLLVL.

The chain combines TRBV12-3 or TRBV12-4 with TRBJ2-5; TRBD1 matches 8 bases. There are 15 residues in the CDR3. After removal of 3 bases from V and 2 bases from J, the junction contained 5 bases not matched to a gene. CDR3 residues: CASSFTGQGQETQYF. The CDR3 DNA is TGTGCCAGCAGTTTTACCGGACAGGGACAAGAGACCCAGTACTTC.

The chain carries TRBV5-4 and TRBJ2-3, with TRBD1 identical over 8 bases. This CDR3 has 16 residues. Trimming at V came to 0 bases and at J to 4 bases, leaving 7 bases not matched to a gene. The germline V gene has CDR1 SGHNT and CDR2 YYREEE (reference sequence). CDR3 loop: CASSLGVDRGADTQYF. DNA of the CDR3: TGTGCCAGCAGCTTGGGCGTAGACAGGGGTGCAGATACGCAGTATTTT.

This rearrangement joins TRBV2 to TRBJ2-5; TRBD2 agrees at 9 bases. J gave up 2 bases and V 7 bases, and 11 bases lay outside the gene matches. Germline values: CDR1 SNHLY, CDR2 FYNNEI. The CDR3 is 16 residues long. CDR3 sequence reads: CASNILGTSGQETQYF. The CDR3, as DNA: TGTGCCAGCAACATCCTCGGTACTAGCGGGCAAGAGACCCAGTACTTC.

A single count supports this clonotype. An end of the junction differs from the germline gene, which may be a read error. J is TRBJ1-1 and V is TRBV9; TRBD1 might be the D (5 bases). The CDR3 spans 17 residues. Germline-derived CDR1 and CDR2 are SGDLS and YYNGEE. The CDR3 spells CANSGGRLGRANTEAFF. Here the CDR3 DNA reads TGTGCCAACAGCGGGGGTAGGCTGGGCAGAGCGAACACTGAAGCTTTCTTT.

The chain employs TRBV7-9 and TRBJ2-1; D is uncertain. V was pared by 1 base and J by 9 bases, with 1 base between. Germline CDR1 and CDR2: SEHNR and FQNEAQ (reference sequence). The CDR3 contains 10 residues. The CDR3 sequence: CASSLVEQFF. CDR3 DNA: TGTGCCAGCAGCTTAGTTGAGCAGTTCTTC.

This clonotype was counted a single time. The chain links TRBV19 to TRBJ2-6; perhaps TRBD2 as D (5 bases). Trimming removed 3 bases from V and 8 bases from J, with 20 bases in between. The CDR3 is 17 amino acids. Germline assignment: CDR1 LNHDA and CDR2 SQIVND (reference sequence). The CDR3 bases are TGTGCCAGTAGTATTGGCGGGTCCCTTCAGTCGTCCAACGTCCTGACTTTC. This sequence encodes CASSIGGSLQSSNVLTF.

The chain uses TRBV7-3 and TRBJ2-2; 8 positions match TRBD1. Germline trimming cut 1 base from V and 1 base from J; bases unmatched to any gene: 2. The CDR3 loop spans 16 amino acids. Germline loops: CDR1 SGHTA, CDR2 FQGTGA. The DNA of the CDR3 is TGTGCCAGCAGCTTAAAAGGGACAGGGAACACCGGGGAGCTGTTTTTT. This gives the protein CASSLKGTGNTGELFF.

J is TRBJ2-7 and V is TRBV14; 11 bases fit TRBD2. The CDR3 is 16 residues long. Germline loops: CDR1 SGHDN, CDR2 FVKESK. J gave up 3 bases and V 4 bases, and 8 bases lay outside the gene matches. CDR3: CASSPQLAGAYYEQYF. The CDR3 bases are TGTGCCAGCAGCCCCCAACTAGCGGGAGCCTACTACGAGCAGTACTTC.

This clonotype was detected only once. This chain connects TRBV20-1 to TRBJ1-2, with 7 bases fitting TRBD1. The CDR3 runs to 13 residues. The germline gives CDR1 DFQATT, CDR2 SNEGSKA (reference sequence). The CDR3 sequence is CRAQGSADYGYTF. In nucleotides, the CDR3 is TGCAGGGCACAGGGGTCAGCCGACTATGGCTACACCTTC.

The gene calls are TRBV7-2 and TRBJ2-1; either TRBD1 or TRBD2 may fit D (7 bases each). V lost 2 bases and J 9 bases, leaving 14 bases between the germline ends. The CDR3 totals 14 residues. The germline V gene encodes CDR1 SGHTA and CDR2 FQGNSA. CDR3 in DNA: TGTGCCAGCAGCTTACAGGGGGGGTTTGCTGAGCAGTTCTTC. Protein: CASSLQGGFAEQFF. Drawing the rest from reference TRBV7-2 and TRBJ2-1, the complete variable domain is GAGVSQSPSNKVTEKGKDVELRCDPISGHTALYWYRQSLGQGLEFLIYFQGNSAPDKSGLPSDRFSAERTGGSVSTLTIQRTQQEDSAVYLCASSLQGGFAEQFFGPGTRLTVL.

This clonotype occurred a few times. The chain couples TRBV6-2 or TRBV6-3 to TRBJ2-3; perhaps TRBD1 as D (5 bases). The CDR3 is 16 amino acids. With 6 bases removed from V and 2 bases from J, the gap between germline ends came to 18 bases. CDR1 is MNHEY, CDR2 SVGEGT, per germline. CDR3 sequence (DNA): TGTGCCAGCAGGCCCCCGGACACCACGAACACAGATACGCAGTATTTT. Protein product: CASRPPDTTNTDTQYF.

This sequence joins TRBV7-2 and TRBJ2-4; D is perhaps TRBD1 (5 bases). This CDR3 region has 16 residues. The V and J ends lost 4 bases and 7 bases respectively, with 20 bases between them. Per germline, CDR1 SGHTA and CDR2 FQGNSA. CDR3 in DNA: TGTGCCAGCAGCTGGCAGGGTGCGTCGAGTACCAACATTCAGTACTTC. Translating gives CASSWQGASSTNIQYF.

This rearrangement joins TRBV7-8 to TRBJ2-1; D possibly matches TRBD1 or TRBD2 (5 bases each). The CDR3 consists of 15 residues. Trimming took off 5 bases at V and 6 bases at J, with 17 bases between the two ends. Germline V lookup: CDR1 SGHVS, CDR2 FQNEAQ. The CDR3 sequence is CASSRPGLSVNEQFF. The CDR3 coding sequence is TGTGCCAGCAGCCGCCCGGGGCTCTCCGTCAATGAGCAGTTCTTC.